A single sample is the source of the 20 T cell receptor beta chains below, sequenced in a study of beta chain features in type 1 diabetes. Points from the study as a whole: TCRB CDR3s from Type 1 diabetes patients were moderately but significantly shorter in all four CD4+ subsets.

The antigens these receptors bind are not known. Investigators reverse transcribed all isolated RNA, so they sequenced expressed TCRB transcripts. Measured with immunoSEQ multiplex PCR; TCRdb has only the in-frame clones, and not every one. The sample carries more than 250,000 clones, approximately 15% recorded once. Input material: naive CD4+ T cells from blood. Receptor source: a man aged 25-40 years with type 1 diabetes.

V is TRBV2 and J is TRBJ2-5, with no clear D. The CDR3 has 12 amino acids. Per germline, CDR1 SNHLY and CDR2 FYNNEI. V shed 11 bases and J shed 5 bases, with 15 bases lying between them. In DNA, the CDR3 is TGTGCCGGTGGGCCACATGCGGAGACCCAGTACTTC. It is translated as CAGGPHAETQYF.

In DNA, the CDR3 is TGTGCCAGCAGCCGAACAGGGAACCACGAGCAGTACTTC. Protein sequence: CASSRTGNHEQYF. V and J are TRBV14 and TRBJ2-7; a weak D match, TRBD1 (6 bases). The V gene lost 4 bases and the J gene lost 5 bases, with 12 bases spanning the gap. The CDR3 runs 13 residues. From germline, CDR1 is SGHDN and CDR2 FVKESK.

The chain joins TRBV28 to TRBJ2-6, with TRBD1 identical over 12 bases. The CDR3 spans 18 residues. In germline, CDR1 is MDHEN, CDR2 SYDVKM. Unmatched junction bases numbered 10, after V lost 7 bases and J lost 3 bases. The DNA for the CDR3 is TGTGCCAGCACCTCGCCGGGACAGGGGGCGGGTGGGGCCAACGTCCTGACTTTC. Translation: CASTSPGQGAGGANVLTF.

This clone was seen a few times. The gene calls are TRBV7-3 and TRBJ2-1, with 7 nucleotides matching TRBD2. CDR1 and CDR2 from the germline V gene are SGHTA and FQGTGA. The length of the CDR3 is 16 residues. V trimming: 1 base; J trimming: 5 bases; junction bases outside the gene matches: 8. CDR3 region: CASSLNPGTINNEQFF. The DNA of the CDR3 is TGTGCCAGCAGCTTAAACCCCGGGACTATCAACAATGAGCAGTTCTTC.

V is TRBV14 and J is TRBJ2-5; D is unresolved. Trimming stripped 1 base from V and 5 bases from J, with 8 bases between. The CDR3 spans 13 residues. Germline V gene sequence: CDR1 SGHDN, CDR2 FVKESK. CDR3 sequence reads: CASSQAGSETQYF. The CDR3, as DNA: TGTGCCAGCAGCCAAGCCGGTTCGGAGACCCAGTACTTC.

This clone has only a few counts. This sequence joins TRBV6-1 and TRBJ2-1, with D maybe TRBD1 (5 bases). Germline CDR1 is MNHNS and CDR2 is SASEGT. Trimming pared 7 bases from V and 4 bases from J, leaving 11 bases between. The CDR3 spans 13 residues. The CDR3 nucleotides read TGTGCCAGCACGTCCCGACAGTACAATGAGCAGTTCTTC. Protein product: CASTSRQYNEQFF.

The count of this clone is one. The chain couples TRBV7-9 to TRBJ2-7, with TRBD2 matching over 10 bases. This CDR3 is 15 amino acids long. With 5 bases clipped from V and 1 base from J, the junction kept 5 bases outside the gene matches. Germline V gene data show CDR1 as SEHNR and CDR2 as FQNEAQ (reference sequence). CDR3 region: CASSPSGRGSYEQYF. As DNA, the CDR3 is TGTGCCAGCAGCCCAAGCGGGAGGGGGTCCTACGAGCAGTACTTC.

In its sample, this clone was seen a few times. V gene TRBV27 combines with J gene TRBJ2-1; 12 bases map to TRBD2. The CDR3 consists of 17 residues. Germline V CDR1 and CDR2: MNHEY, SMNVEV (reference sequence). V lost 3 bases, J lost 8 bases, and 11 bases stayed unmatched. The CDR3 here is CASSFLDASGRAYEQFF. DNA of the CDR3: TGTGCCAGCAGTTTTCTCGACGCTAGCGGGAGGGCGTATGAGCAGTTCTTC.

This chain connects TRBV19 to TRBJ1-2; TRBD1 aligns across 8 bases. The CDR3 spans 12 residues. In germline, CDR1 is LNHDA, CDR2 SQIVND (reference sequence). The trim removed 6 bases at V and 11 bases at J, leaving 8 bases unmatched. The CDR3 DNA sequence: TGTGCCAGTAGACACAAGCAGGGGGCTTACACCTTC. Amino acid sequence: CASRHKQGAYTF.

The genes are TRBV9 and TRBJ2-1; 9 bases are a match to TRBD2. CDR1 SGDLS and CDR2 YYNGEE come from the germline V gene. V shed 0 bases, J shed 9 bases, and the junction held 10 bases outside the gene matches. The CDR3 extends over 16 amino acids. CDR3 in DNA: TGTGCCAGCAGCGTAGAAGGATCTAGCGGGAATGCTGAGCAGTTCTTC. Translating gives CASSVEGSSGNAEQFF.

The V gene is TRBV7-6, the J gene TRBJ2-5; 8 bases match TRBD2. The CDR3 length is 15 residues. Germline CDR1 is SGHVS and CDR2 is FNYEAQ. V dropped 2 bases and J dropped 3; count of bases not matched to a gene: 5. The chain's CDR3 is CASSLRAGVEETQYF. DNA for the CDR3: TGTGCCAGCAGCTTACGAGCGGGAGTAGAAGAGACCCAGTACTTC.

The rearrangement uses TRBV25-1 and TRBJ2-3; no clear D gene. V shed 3 bases and J shed 2 bases, with 18 bases lying between them. In germline, CDR1 is MGHDK, CDR2 SYGVNS. The CDR3 spans 17 residues. The chain's CDR3 is CASSDLALMPITDTQYF. The CDR3 DNA follows: TGTGCCAGCAGTGATTTGGCCTTAATGCCAATCACAGATACGCAGTATTTT.

This clone was recorded a few times. The genes are TRBV18 and TRBJ1-1; no firm D call. V dropped 4 bases and J dropped 0 bases, with 9 bases sitting between them. Germline values: CDR1 KGHSH, CDR2 LQKENI. CDR3 length equals 14 residues. CDR3: CASSLAIMNTEAFF. CDR3 bases: TGTGCCAGCTCACTAGCCATTATGAACACTGAAGCTTTCTTT. Full variable domain (missing parts from reference TRBV18 and TRBJ1-1): NAGVMQNPRHLVRRRGQEARLRCSPMKGHSHVYWYRQLPEEGLKFMVYLQKENIIDESGMPKERFSAEFPKEGPSILRIQQVVRGDSAAYFCASSLAIMNTEAFFGQGTRLTVV.

This clone was observed a handful of times. Other DNA sequences in the sample encode the same CDR3. V gene TRBV29-1 combines with J gene TRBJ1-1, with D perhaps matching TRBD1 (5 bases). V lost 3 bases to trimming and J lost 1 base, with 9 bases between them. Germline V lookup: CDR1 SQVTM, CDR2 ANQGSEA. The CDR3 contains 13 residues. CDR3 DNA: TGCAGCGTTGACGGGCAGGGGAACACTGAAGCTTTCTTT. This sequence encodes CSVDGQGNTEAFF.

The gene calls are TRBV5-1 and TRBJ2-3, with 7 bases fitting TRBD2. This CDR3 has 17 amino acids. Germline V CDR1 and CDR2: SGHRS, YFSETQ. V was clipped by 3 bases and J by 1 base; unmatched bases: 11. CDR3 DNA: TGCGCCAGCAGCTCACAACCGGATGGGGGGGGCACAGATACGCAGTATTTT. As protein: CASSSQPDGGGTDTQYF.

This clone was recorded a few times. The chain is built from TRBV29-1 and TRBJ2-5; D remains unclear. Germline V gives CDR1 SQVTM, CDR2 ANQGSEA. V lost 0 bases, J lost 7 bases, and 9 bases lay in between. CDR3 size: 12 residues. The CDR3 spells CSVEDRGVTQYF. The CDR3 DNA reads as TGCAGCGTTGAAGATAGAGGCGTGACCCAGTACTTC.

This clone was found a few times. The chain links TRBV10-3 to TRBJ1-1; no firm D call. The CDR3 is made up of 11 amino acids. Germline loops: CDR1 ENHRY, CDR2 SYGVKD. Trimming left V 7 bases short and J 0 bases short, with 3 bases between. The CDR3 DNA reads TGTGCCATCACGGTGAACACTGAAGCTTTCTTT. Its translation: CAITVNTEAFF.

The chain recombines TRBV18 with TRBJ2-3; maybe TRBD2 (6 bases). This CDR3 is 14 amino acids long. Germline V gene lookup returns CDR1 KGHSH and CDR2 LQKENI. Deletions cut 2 bases from V and 4 bases from J, with 10 bases between. CDR3 in amino acids: CASSPNGGADTQYF. CDR3 in DNA: TGTGCCAGCTCACCAAACGGAGGGGCAGATACGCAGTATTTT.

This chain uses TRBV29-1 with TRBJ2-1, with TRBD2 matching 12 bases. Germline V gives CDR1 SQVTM, CDR2 ANQGSEA. CDR3 length equals 13 residues. V lost 6 bases to trimming and J lost 7 bases; unmatched junction nucleotides: 4. The CDR3 loop is CSVGLAGMNEQFF. The CDR3 nucleotides are TGCAGCGTAGGACTAGCGGGAATGAATGAGCAGTTCTTC.

V and J are TRBV23-1 and TRBJ1-1; D is possibly TRBD1 (6 bases). TRBV23-1 is assigned to the ORF class and has an uncertain function. Trimming removed 2 bases at V and 1 base at J, with 17 bases between. The CDR3 runs to 17 residues. CDR3 region: CASSQNQQGEKNTEAFF. CDR3 nucleotide sequence: TGCGCCAGCAGTCAAAACCAACAGGGAGAGAAGAACACTGAAGCTTTCTTT.